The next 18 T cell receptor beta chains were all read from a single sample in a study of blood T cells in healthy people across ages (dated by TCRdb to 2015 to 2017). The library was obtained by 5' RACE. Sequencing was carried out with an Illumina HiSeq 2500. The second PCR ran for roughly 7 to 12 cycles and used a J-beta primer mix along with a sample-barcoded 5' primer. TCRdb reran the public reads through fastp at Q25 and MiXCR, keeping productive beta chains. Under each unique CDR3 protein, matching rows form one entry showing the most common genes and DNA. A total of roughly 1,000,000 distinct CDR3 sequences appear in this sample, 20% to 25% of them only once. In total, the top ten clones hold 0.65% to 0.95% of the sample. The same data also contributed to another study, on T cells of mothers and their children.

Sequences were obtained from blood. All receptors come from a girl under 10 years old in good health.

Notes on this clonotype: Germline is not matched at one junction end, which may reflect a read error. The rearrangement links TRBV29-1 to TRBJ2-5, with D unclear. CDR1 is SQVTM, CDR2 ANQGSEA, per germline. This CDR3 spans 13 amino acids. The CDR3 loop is CSVLGYLQDTQYF. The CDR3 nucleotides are TGCAGCGTTTTGGGCTACCTCCAAGACACCCAGTACTTC.

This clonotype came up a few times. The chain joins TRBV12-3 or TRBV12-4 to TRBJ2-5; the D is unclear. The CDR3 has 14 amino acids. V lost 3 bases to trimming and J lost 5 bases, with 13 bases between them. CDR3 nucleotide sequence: TGTGCCAGCAGTTTTGGGCCGCCCCGGGAGACCCAGTACTTC. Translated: CASSFGPPRETQYF.

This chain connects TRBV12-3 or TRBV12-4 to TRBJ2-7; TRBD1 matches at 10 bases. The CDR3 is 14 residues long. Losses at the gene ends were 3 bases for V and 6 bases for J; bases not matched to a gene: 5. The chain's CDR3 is CASSFATGGSEQYF. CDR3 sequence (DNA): TGTGCCAGCAGTTTTGCGACAGGGGGCTCCGAGCAGTACTTC.

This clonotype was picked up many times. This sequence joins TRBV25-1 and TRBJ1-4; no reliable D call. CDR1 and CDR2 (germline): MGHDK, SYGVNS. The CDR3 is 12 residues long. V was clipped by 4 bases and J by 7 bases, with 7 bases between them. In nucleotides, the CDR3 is TGTGCCAGCAGTGTGAGCGGTGAAAAACTGTTTTTT. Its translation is CASSVSGEKLFF.

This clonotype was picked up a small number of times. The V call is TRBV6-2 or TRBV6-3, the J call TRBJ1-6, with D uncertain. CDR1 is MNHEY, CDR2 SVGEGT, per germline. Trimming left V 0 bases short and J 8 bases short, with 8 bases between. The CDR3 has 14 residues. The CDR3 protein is CASSYSNRDSPLHF. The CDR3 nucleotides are TGTGCCAGCAGTTACTCGAACCGGGATTCACCCCTCCACTTT.

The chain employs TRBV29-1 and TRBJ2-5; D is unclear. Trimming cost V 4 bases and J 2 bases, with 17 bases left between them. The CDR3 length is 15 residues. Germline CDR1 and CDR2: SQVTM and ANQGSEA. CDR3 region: CSVVIPLQGQETQYF. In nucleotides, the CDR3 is TGCAGCGTTGTAATCCCCCTACAAGGACAAGAGACCCAGTACTTC.

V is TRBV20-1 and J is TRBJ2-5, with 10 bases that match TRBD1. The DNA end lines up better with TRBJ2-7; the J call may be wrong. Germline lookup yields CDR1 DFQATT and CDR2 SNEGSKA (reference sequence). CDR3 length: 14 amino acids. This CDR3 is CSASGTGAPYEQYF. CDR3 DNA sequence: TGCAGTGCTAGTGGGACAGGGGCGCCCTACGAGCAGTACTTC.

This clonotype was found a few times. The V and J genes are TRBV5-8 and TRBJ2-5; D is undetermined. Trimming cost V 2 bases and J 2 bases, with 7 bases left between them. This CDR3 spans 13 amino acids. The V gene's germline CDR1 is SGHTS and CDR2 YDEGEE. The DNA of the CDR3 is TGTGCCAGCAGCTTCCTCCTACAAGAGACCCAGTACTTC. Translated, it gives CASSFLLQETQYF.

The CDR3 reads CASRQNRGRVGNEQFF. The CDR3 DNA reads as TGTGCCAGCAGGCAAAACAGGGGGCGCGTGGGCAATGAGCAGTTCTTC. The chain joins TRBV7-2 to TRBJ2-1, with 9 bases fitting TRBD1. Germline-derived CDR1 and CDR2 are SGHTA and FQGNSA. V gave up 6 bases and J gave up 6 bases; unmatched junction bases: 12. This CDR3 region has 16 residues.

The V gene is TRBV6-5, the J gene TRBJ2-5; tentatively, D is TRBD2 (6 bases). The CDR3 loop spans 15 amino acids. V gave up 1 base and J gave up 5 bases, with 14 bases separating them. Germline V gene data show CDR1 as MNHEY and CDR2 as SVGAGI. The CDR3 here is CASSYFMEGEETQYF. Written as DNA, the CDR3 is TGTGCCAGCAGTTACTTCATGGAGGGCGAGGAGACCCAGTACTTC.

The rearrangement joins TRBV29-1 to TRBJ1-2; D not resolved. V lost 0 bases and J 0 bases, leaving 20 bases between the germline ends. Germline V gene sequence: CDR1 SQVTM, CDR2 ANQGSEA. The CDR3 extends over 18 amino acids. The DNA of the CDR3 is TGCAGCGTTGAAGAGCCTCCCTCCGTGGCCTTGACTAACTATGGCTACACCTTC. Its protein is CSVEEPPSVALTNYGYTF.

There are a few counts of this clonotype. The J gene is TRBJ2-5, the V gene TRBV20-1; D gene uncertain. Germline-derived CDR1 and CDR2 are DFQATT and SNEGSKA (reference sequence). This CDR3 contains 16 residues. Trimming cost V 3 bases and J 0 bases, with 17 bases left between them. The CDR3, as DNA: TGCAGTGCTAGCGCGTGGGGTAGGGATCACCAAGAGACCCAGTACTTC. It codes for CSASAWGRDHQETQYF.

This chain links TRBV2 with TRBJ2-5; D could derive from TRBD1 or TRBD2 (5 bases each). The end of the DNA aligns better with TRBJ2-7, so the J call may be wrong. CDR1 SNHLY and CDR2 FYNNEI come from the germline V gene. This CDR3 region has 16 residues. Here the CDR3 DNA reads TGTGCCAGCAGGGGCGGCTCTGTCGGGGCGGGCTACGAGCAGTACTTC. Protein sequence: CASRGGSVGAGYEQYF.

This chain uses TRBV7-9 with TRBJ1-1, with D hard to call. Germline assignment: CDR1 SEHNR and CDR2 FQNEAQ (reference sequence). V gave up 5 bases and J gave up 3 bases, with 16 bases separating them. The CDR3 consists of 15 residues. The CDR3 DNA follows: TGTGCCAGCAGCCCGGGCTCAGTTCGGGACACTGAAGCTTTCTTT. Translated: CASSPGSVRDTEAFF.

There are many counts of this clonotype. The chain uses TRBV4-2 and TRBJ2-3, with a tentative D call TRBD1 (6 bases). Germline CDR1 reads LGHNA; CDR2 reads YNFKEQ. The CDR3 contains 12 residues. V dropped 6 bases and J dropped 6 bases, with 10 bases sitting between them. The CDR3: CASSQDSDTQYF. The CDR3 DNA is TGTGCCAGCAGTCAGGACAGCGATACGCAGTATTTT.

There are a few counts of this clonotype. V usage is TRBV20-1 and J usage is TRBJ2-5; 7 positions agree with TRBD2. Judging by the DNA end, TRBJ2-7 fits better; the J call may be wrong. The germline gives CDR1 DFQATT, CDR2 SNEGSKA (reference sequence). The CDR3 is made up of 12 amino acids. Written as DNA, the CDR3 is TGCAGTGCTCGGCTAGCGGTCTACGAGCAGTACTTC. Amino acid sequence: CSARLAVYEQYF.

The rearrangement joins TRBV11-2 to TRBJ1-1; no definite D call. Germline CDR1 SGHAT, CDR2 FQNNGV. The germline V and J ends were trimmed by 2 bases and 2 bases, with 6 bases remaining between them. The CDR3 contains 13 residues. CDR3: CASSLNVNTEAFF. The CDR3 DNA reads TGTGCCAGCAGCTTAAACGTTAACACTGAAGCTTTCTTT.

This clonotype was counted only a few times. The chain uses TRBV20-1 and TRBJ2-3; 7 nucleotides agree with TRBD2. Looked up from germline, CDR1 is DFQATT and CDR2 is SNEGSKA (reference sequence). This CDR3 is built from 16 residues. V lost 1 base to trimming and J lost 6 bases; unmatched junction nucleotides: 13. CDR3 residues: CSARVFAGEILDTQYF. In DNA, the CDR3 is TGCAGTGCTAGAGTTTTTGCGGGAGAGATTTTGGATACGCAGTATTTT.